These T cell receptor beta chains were read from a single sample in a study of blood T cell repertoires in COVID-19. Using immunoSEQ multiplex PCR, the repertoire was profiled, and TCRdb retains in-frame clones only, with some absent. The repertoire has around 230,000 clones, about nine tenths of them found once; the top ten carry roughly 12%. The sequenced material came from peripheral blood. The receptors stem from a man over 45 with COVID-19, enrolled during active disease. CDR3s include the opening cysteine and the closing phenylalanine or tryptophan. Each record gives: clone size, D gene, J gene, V gene, CDR3 protein, CDR3 DNA. A D gene is named only where the DNA matches it firmly. Rows may omit the clone size; those that give it use once, few, many or a size class.

clone_size: -
d_call: -
j_call: TRBJ1-4
v_call: TRBV30
cdr3_aa: CACPQGGGEKLFF
cdr3_nt: TGTGCCTGCCCTCAAGGGGGGGGTGAAAAACTGTTTTTT

clone_size: -
d_call: TRBD1
j_call: TRBJ1-5
v_call: TRBV29-1
cdr3_aa: CSVAGTAESAQHF
cdr3_nt: TGCAGCGTCGCCGGGACAGCGGAATCGGCCCAGCATTTT

clone_size: -
d_call: TRBD1
j_call: TRBJ2-7
v_call: TRBV13
cdr3_aa: CASSLRTGDLDEQYF
cdr3_nt: TGTGCCAGCAGCCTACGGACAGGGGATTTGGATGAGCAGTACTTC

clone_size: few
d_call: TRBD1
j_call: TRBJ1-5
v_call: TRBV18
cdr3_aa: CASSPAGTDTSNQPQHF
cdr3_nt: TGTGCCAGCTCACCCGCCGGGACAGACACTAGCAATCAGCCCCAGCATTTT

clone_size: -
d_call: -
j_call: TRBJ1-1
v_call: TRBV28
cdr3_aa: CASSVPGTEAFF
cdr3_nt: TGTGCCAGCAGCGTTCCCGGGACTGAAGCTTTCTTT

clone_size: -
d_call: TRBD1
j_call: TRBJ1-3
v_call: TRBV28
cdr3_aa: CASTRTGRSSGNTIYF
cdr3_nt: TGTGCCAGCACCCGGACAGGGAGGAGCTCTGGAAACACCATATATTTT

clone_size: -
d_call: TRBD1
j_call: TRBJ1-4
v_call: TRBV19
cdr3_aa: CASSAGGSANEKLFF
cdr3_nt: TGTGCCAGTAGTGCAGGGGGCTCGGCTAATGAAAAACTGTTTTTT

clone_size: -
d_call: TRBD1
j_call: TRBJ1-4
v_call: TRBV6-2/TRBV6-3
cdr3_aa: CASSDRQGGEKLFF
cdr3_nt: TGTGCCAGCAGCGATCGACAGGGGGGTGAAAAACTGTTTTTT

clone_size: few
d_call: -
j_call: TRBJ1-4
v_call: TRBV19
cdr3_aa: CASTPGGDRLFF
cdr3_nt: TGTGCCAGTACTCCGGGGGGGGATCGACTGTTTTTT

clone_size: -
d_call: -
j_call: TRBJ2-7
v_call: TRBV7-8
cdr3_aa: CASRGREAYEQYF
cdr3_nt: TGTGCCAGCAGAGGTAGGGAGGCCTACGAGCAGTACTTC

clone_size: -
d_call: -
j_call: TRBJ1-2
v_call: TRBV19
cdr3_aa: CASMQGGNYGYTF
cdr3_nt: TGTGCCAGCATGCAGGGAGGGAACTATGGCTACACCTTC

clone_size: -
d_call: TRBD2
j_call: TRBJ2-7
v_call: TRBV28
cdr3_aa: CASSSPSRASGGLEQYF
cdr3_nt: TGTGCCAGCAGTTCTCCGTCGCGGGCTAGCGGGGGCCTCGAGCAGTACTTC

clone_size: -
d_call: -
j_call: TRBJ2-5
v_call: TRBV7-3
cdr3_aa: CASSLGAYQETQYF
cdr3_nt: TGTGCCAGCAGCTTAGGGGCCTACCAAGAGACCCAGTACTTC

clone_size: -
d_call: TRBD2
j_call: TRBJ2-1
v_call: TRBV6-5
cdr3_aa: CASSWTSGYNEQFF
cdr3_nt: TGTGCCAGCAGCTGGACTAGCGGGTACAATGAGCAGTTCTTC

clone_size: -
d_call: -
j_call: TRBJ1-1
v_call: TRBV7-4
cdr3_aa: CASSPDRGNTEAFF
cdr3_nt: TGTGCCAGCAGCCCGGACAGAGGGAACACTGAAGCTTTCTTT

clone_size: -
d_call: TRBD1
j_call: TRBJ2-1
v_call: TRBV11-1
cdr3_aa: CASSLGGTGAYNEQFF
cdr3_nt: TGTGCCAGCAGCTTAGGAGGGACAGGGGCATACAATGAGCAGTTCTTC

clone_size: -
d_call: -
j_call: TRBJ2-7
v_call: TRBV6-2/TRBV6-3
cdr3_aa: CASSYPIPEQYF
cdr3_nt: TGTGCCAGCAGTTACCCCATCCCCGAGCAGTACTTC

clone_size: -
d_call: TRBD1
j_call: TRBJ1-1
v_call: TRBV6-5
cdr3_aa: CASSYNRGGEAFF
cdr3_nt: TGTGCCAGCAGTTACAACAGGGGTGGTGAAGCTTTCTTT

clone_size: -
d_call: -
j_call: TRBJ1-2
v_call: TRBV18
cdr3_aa: CASSPPNKDNGYTF
cdr3_nt: TGTGCCAGCTCACCACCGAACAAAGACAATGGCTACACCTTC

clone_size: -
d_call: TRBD2
j_call: TRBJ2-7
v_call: TRBV5-1
cdr3_aa: CASSAASGGAQLNF
cdr3_nt: TGCGCCAGCAGCGCCGCTAGCGGGGGCGCTCAGCTTAACTTC

clone_size: -
d_call: -
j_call: TRBJ1-5
v_call: TRBV15
cdr3_aa: CATSSFSPGDYSNQPQHF
cdr3_nt: TGTGCCACCAGCTCCTTTTCGCCGGGGGATTATAGCAATCAGCCCCAGCATTTT

clone_size: -
d_call: TRBD2
j_call: TRBJ2-1
v_call: TRBV5-6
cdr3_aa: CASSLLATGGNEQFF
cdr3_nt: TGTGCCAGCAGCTTGCTTGCGACGGGAGGGAACGAGCAGTTCTTC

clone_size: -
d_call: -
j_call: TRBJ2-1
v_call: TRBV15
cdr3_aa: CATSRLTGSGYNEQFF
cdr3_nt: TGTGCCACCAGCAGATTGACTGGATCGGGGTACAATGAGCAGTTCTTC

clone_size: -
d_call: -
j_call: TRBJ2-3
v_call: TRBV6-5
cdr3_aa: CASSFQGTSTDTQYF
cdr3_nt: TGTGCCAGCAGTTTCCAGGGAACTAGCACAGATACGCAGTATTTT

clone_size: -
d_call: TRBD2
j_call: TRBJ2-1
v_call: TRBV10-3
cdr3_aa: CAIRLTSGYNEQFF
cdr3_nt: TGTGCCATTAGGCTAACTAGCGGATACAATGAGCAGTTCTTC

clone_size: once
d_call: -
j_call: TRBJ2-1
v_call: TRBV18
cdr3_aa: CASSPSQASYNEQFF
cdr3_nt: TGTGCCAGCTCACCTTCACAGGCCTCCTACAATGAGCAGTTCTTC

clone_size: -
d_call: TRBD2
j_call: TRBJ2-2
v_call: TRBV6-4
cdr3_aa: CASSRTSGRGANTGELFF
cdr3_nt: TGTGCCAGCAGTAGGACTAGCGGGAGAGGGGCGAACACCGGGGAGCTGTTTTTT

clone_size: -
d_call: TRBD1
j_call: TRBJ1-5
v_call: TRBV6-2/TRBV6-3
cdr3_aa: CASSRQGDIQPQHF
cdr3_nt: TGTGCCAGCAGTCGACAGGGGGATATTCAGCCCCAGCATTTT

clone_size: -
d_call: -
j_call: TRBJ1-4
v_call: TRBV7-9
cdr3_aa: CASSLGATNEKLFF
cdr3_nt: TGTGCCAGCAGCTTAGGCGCAACTAATGAAAAACTGTTTTTT

clone_size: -
d_call: TRBD2
j_call: TRBJ2-7
v_call: TRBV7-9
cdr3_aa: CASRGGLGDEQYF
cdr3_nt: TGTGCCAGCCGGGGGGGTCTCGGGGACGAGCAGTACTTC

clone_size: -
d_call: TRBD1
j_call: TRBJ2-7
v_call: TRBV11-2
cdr3_aa: CASSLTQGNYEQYF
cdr3_nt: TGTGCCAGCAGCCTGACACAGGGGAACTACGAGCAGTACTTC

clone_size: -
d_call: -
j_call: TRBJ2-5
v_call: TRBV7-9
cdr3_aa: CASSLRRASRETQYF
cdr3_nt: TGTGCCAGCAGCTTAAGGAGGGCCTCCCGGGAGACCCAGTACTTC

clone_size: few
d_call: TRBD2
j_call: TRBJ2-7
v_call: TRBV6-2/TRBV6-3
cdr3_aa: CASSGSSGSLTYEQYF
cdr3_nt: TGTGCCAGCAGTGGCTCTAGCGGGAGTTTGACCTACGAGCAGTACTTC

clone_size: -
d_call: -
j_call: TRBJ1-5
v_call: TRBV3-1/TRBV3-2
cdr3_aa: CASSQGRGSNQPQHF
cdr3_nt: TGTGCCAGCAGCCAAGGCAGGGGAAGCAATCAGCCCCAGCATTTT

clone_size: -
d_call: -
j_call: TRBJ1-2
v_call: TRBV7-2
cdr3_aa: CASSLSRKQGEHNYGYTF
cdr3_nt: TGTGCCAGCAGCTTATCACGTAAACAGGGAGAGCATAACTATGGCTACACCTTC

clone_size: once
d_call: -
j_call: TRBJ2-7
v_call: TRBV29-1
cdr3_aa: CSVTGPSSYEQYF
cdr3_nt: TGCAGCGTAACAGGGCCTAGCTCCTACGAGCAGTACTTC

clone_size: -
d_call: TRBD1
j_call: TRBJ1-4
v_call: TRBV3-1/TRBV3-2
cdr3_aa: CASSPGQGSEKLFF
cdr3_nt: TGTGCCAGCAGCCCGGGACAGGGGTCTGAAAAACTGTTTTTT

clone_size: -
d_call: -
j_call: TRBJ2-1
v_call: TRBV5-5
cdr3_aa: CASSSSGPRRDEQFF
cdr3_nt: TGTGCCAGCAGCTCGTCCGGGCCACGGCGGGATGAGCAGTTCTTC

clone_size: -
d_call: TRBD1
j_call: TRBJ1-5
v_call: TRBV12-5
cdr3_aa: CASGPDRAAQPQHF
cdr3_nt: TGTGCTAGTGGTCCGGACAGGGCGGCTCAGCCCCAGCATTTT

clone_size: -
d_call: -
j_call: TRBJ2-3
v_call: TRBV15
cdr3_aa: CATSTGGSSTTDTQYF
cdr3_nt: TGTGCCACCAGCACAGGGGGGAGCTCCACCACAGATACGCAGTATTTT

clone_size: -
d_call: -
j_call: TRBJ2-5
v_call: TRBV11-2
cdr3_aa: CASSTNQETQYF
cdr3_nt: TGTGCCAGCAGCACAAACCAAGAGACCCAGTACTTC

clone_size: -
d_call: TRBD1
j_call: TRBJ2-7
v_call: TRBV27
cdr3_aa: CASSHGQGLGYEQYF
cdr3_nt: TGTGCCAGCAGTCACGGACAGGGGTTGGGGTACGAGCAGTACTTC

clone_size: few
d_call: -
j_call: TRBJ1-2
v_call: TRBV3-1/TRBV3-2
cdr3_aa: CASSQDQIGYTF
cdr3_nt: TGTGCCAGCAGCCAAGATCAAATCGGCTACACCTTC

clone_size: -
d_call: TRBD1
j_call: TRBJ1-1
v_call: TRBV7-2
cdr3_aa: CASSFRPRDRGGNTEAFF
cdr3_nt: TGTGCCAGCAGCTTTAGGCCCCGGGACAGGGGAGGGAACACTGAAGCTTTCTTT

clone_size: -
d_call: -
j_call: TRBJ1-2
v_call: TRBV9
cdr3_aa: CASSGGAWLGSDYGYTF
cdr3_nt: TGTGCCAGCAGCGGCGGGGCGTGGTTAGGGAGCGACTATGGCTACACCTTC

clone_size: -
d_call: TRBD1
j_call: TRBJ1-2
v_call: TRBV12-3/TRBV12-4
cdr3_aa: CASSPTGNYGYTF
cdr3_nt: TGTGCCAGCAGCCCGACAGGGAACTATGGCTACACCTTC

clone_size: -
d_call: -
j_call: TRBJ2-1
v_call: TRBV11-2
cdr3_aa: CASTPRGLGGDEQFF
cdr3_nt: TGTGCCAGCACCCCCCGCGGACTAGGGGGTGATGAGCAGTTCTTC

clone_size: -
d_call: -
j_call: TRBJ1-2
v_call: TRBV6-6
cdr3_aa: CASSGQNYGYTF
cdr3_nt: TGTGCCAGTAGTGGACAGAACTATGGCTACACCTTC

clone_size: -
d_call: -
j_call: TRBJ1-3
v_call: TRBV6-1
cdr3_aa: CASSDQSGPFSGNTIYF
cdr3_nt: TGTGCCAGCAGTGACCAATCCGGTCCGTTCTCTGGAAACACCATATATTTT

clone_size: -
d_call: TRBD1
j_call: TRBJ2-1
v_call: TRBV10-3
cdr3_aa: CAIRVTGGNEQFF
cdr3_nt: TGTGCCATCAGGGTTACAGGGGGTAATGAGCAGTTCTTC